The entry below describes one TCR beta chain. Its antigen is not identified. This entry comes from a study of radiation and T cells in renal cell carcinoma. Study-wide results and limits: In blood, top tumor clones expanded by 2 weeks, shrinking by 4.

Only in-frame clones appear in the TCRdb table, and some are missing; sequencing was by immunoSEQ multiplex PCR. The data contain some 150,000 clones, about 88% of them singletons. Documented time point: baseline pretreatment blood. Treatment here: 15 Gy SBRT to primary tumor, nephrectomy 4 weeks later. Blood was sampled at baseline, 2 weeks and 4 weeks after SBRT. The tumor was a clear cell renal cell carcinoma. Germline lookup yields CDR1 SGHKS and CDR2 YYEKEE (reference sequence). Trimming left V 4 bases short and J 6 bases short, with 13 bases between. The CDR3 runs 14 residues. The V and J genes are TRBV5-5 and TRBJ1-4, with D hard to call. This specimen consisted of blood, obtained from a patient whose treatment included radiotherapy and nephrectomy. The TCR comes from a woman aged 45-65 years with renal cell carcinoma. The CDR3 bases are TGTGCCAGCAGCCCCCGGAACAATCATGAAAAACTGTTTTTT. Translation: CASSPRNNHEKLFF.